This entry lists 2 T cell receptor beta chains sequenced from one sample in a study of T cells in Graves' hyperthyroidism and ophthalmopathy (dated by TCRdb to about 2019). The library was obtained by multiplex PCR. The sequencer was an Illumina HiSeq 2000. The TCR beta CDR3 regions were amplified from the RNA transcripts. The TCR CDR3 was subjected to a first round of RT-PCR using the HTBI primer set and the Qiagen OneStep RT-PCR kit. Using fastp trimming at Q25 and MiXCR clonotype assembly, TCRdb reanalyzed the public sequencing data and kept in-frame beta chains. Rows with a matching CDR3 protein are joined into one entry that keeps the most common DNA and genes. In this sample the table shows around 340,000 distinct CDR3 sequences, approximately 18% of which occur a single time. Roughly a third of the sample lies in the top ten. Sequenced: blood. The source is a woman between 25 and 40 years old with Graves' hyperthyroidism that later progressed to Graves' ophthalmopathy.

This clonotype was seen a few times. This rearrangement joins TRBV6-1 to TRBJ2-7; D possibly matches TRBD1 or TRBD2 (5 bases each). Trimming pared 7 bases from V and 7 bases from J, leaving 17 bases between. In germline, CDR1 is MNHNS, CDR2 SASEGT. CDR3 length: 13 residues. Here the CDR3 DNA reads TGTGCCAGCAAGGATCCGGGGCAAGGAGAGCAGTACTTC. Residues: CASKDPGQGEQYF.

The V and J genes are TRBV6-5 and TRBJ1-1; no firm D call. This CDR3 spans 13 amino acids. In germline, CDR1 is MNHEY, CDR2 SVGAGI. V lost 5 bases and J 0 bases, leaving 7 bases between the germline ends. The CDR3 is CASSNYLNTEAFF. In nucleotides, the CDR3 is TGTGCCAGCAGTAACTACTTGAACACTGAAGCTTTCTTT.